This passage covers 8 T cell receptor beta chains from one sample sequenced in a study of cytomegalovirus exposure and HLA in healthy donors. Primers for the PCR totalled 60 Vbeta and 13 Jbeta. TCRdb's copy holds only in-frame clones and misses some; the assay was immunoSEQ multiplex PCR. The table lists about 130,000 clones, around 79% of them singletons. The specimen sequenced was PBMCs. The receptors shown here come from a woman aged 40 to 50 in good health and CMV-seropositive.

This clone was seen a handful of times. The genes are TRBV28 and TRBJ1-4; no reliable D call. Germline V gene lookup returns CDR1 MDHEN and CDR2 SYDVKM. CDR3 length equals 14 residues. V lost 4 bases to trimming and J lost 6 bases, with 12 bases between them. The DNA for the CDR3 is TGTGCCAGCAGTTCGTCGTGGACTTATGAAAAACTGTTTTTT. Translated: CASSSSWTYEKLFF.

This clone turned up a few times. V is TRBV7-2 and J is TRBJ1-4, with D uncertain. Germline loops: CDR1 SGHTA, CDR2 FQGNSA. Trimming left V 1 base short and J 5 bases short, with 11 bases between. This CDR3 is built from 15 residues. Written as DNA, the CDR3 is TGTGCCAGCAGCTTAGGGCGGGCCAGGAATGAAAAACTGTTTTTT. Its protein is CASSLGRARNEKLFF.

This clone occurred a few times. This rearrangement joins TRBV6-1 to TRBJ2-7, with D maybe TRBD1 (6 bases). Trimming took 3 bases from V and 3 from J, leaving 12 bases between them. The CDR3 has 14 residues. CDR1 MNHNS and CDR2 SASEGT come from the germline V gene. The CDR3 nucleotides are TGTGCCAGCAGTGAGACAGGCCGTATCTACGAGCAGTACTTC. It codes for CASSETGRIYEQYF.

The CDR3 DNA sequence: TGTGCCAGCAGCCATCCCCTGGGGGGACTAGCCTTAGGGGGCACCGGGGAGCTGTTTTTT. It yields the protein CASSHPLGGLALGGTGELFF. V and J are TRBV4-2 and TRBJ2-2; 9 bases match TRBD2. The ends lost 3 bases at V and 4 bases at J; junction bases unmatched: 18. This CDR3 is 20 amino acids long. Germline V CDR1 and CDR2: LGHNA, YNFKEQ.

CDR3 residues: CASRRAGSSYNEQFF. The CDR3 coding sequence is TGTGCCAGCAGACGAGCGGGGAGCTCCTACAATGAGCAGTTCTTC. The chain employs TRBV6-1 and TRBJ2-1, with 7 bases fitting TRBD2. The length of the CDR3 is 15 residues. With V trimmed by 6 bases and J by 0 bases, 5 bases remained unmatched. Germline lookup yields CDR1 MNHNS and CDR2 SASEGT.

The CDR3 loop reads CASRRTSGSYNEQFF. CDR3 in DNA: TGTGCCAGCAGGCGGACTAGCGGGTCCTACAATGAGCAGTTCTTC. V is TRBV7-9 and J is TRBJ2-1; 11 nucleotides line up with TRBD2. The CDR3 is 15 residues long. CDR1 and CDR2 (germline): SEHNR, FQNEAQ (reference sequence). With V trimmed by 6 bases and J by 1 base, 2 bases remained unmatched. Full variable domain (missing parts from reference TRBV7-9 and TRBJ2-1): DTGVSQNPRHKITKRGQNVTFRCDPISEHNRLYWYRQTLGQGPEFLTYFQNEAQLEKSRLLSDRFSAERPKGSFSTLEIQRTEQGDSAMYLCASRRTSGSYNEQFFGPGTRLTVL.

The V and J genes are TRBV5-1 and TRBJ2-7; D perhaps matches TRBD2 (5 bases). The CDR3 totals 15 residues. Between the trimmed V and J ends, which lost 1 base and 7 bases, there was a span of 18 bases. Germline CDR1 is SGHRS and CDR2 is YFSETQ. CDR3 nucleotide sequence: TGCGCCAGCAGCTTGATTATACTGGGTGAGGGTGAGCAGTACTTC. This encodes CASSLIILGEGEQYF. The whole variable domain, remainder taken from reference TRBV5-1 and TRBJ2-7, is KAGVTQTPRYLIKTRGQQVTLSCSPISGHRSVSWYQQTPGQGLQFLFEYFSETQRNKGNFPGRFSGRQFSNSRSEMNVSTLELGDSALYLCASSLIILGEGEQYFGPGTRLTVT.

This clone was seen only a few times. Other DNA sequences in the same sample also yield this CDR3. The chain recombines TRBV4-3 with TRBJ2-1, with 7 positions matching TRBD1. The V segment lost 0 bases and the J segment 2 bases; nucleotides outside the gene matches: 4. CDR3 size: 16 residues. Germline V gene lookup returns CDR1 LGHNA and CDR2 YSLEER. The CDR3 sequence is CASSQDGQGAYNEQFF. The CDR3 DNA reads as TGCGCCAGCAGCCAAGATGGGCAGGGGGCCTACAATGAGCAGTTCTTC.